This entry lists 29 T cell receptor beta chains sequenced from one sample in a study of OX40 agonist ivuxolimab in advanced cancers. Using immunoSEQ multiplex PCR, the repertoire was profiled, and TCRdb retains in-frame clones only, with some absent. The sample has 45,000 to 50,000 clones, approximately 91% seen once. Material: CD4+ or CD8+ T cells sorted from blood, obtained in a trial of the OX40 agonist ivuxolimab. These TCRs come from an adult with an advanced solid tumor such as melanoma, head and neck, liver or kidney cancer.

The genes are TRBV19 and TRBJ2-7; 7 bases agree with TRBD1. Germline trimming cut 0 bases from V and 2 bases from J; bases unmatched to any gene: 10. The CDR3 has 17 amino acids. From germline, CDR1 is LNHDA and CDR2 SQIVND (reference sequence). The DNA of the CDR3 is TGTGCCAGTAGTATAGATCTCGGGACCGGGACAGCCTACGAGCAGTACTTC. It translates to CASSIDLGTGTAYEQYF.

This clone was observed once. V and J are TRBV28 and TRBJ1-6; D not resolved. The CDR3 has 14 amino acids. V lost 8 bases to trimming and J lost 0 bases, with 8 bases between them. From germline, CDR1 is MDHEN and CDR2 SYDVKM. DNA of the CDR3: TGTGCCAGCGGTACAGACTCCTATAATTCACCCCTCCACTTT. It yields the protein CASGTDSYNSPLHF.

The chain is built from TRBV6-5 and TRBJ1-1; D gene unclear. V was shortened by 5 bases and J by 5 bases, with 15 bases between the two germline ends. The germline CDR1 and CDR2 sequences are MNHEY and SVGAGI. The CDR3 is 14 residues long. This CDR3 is CASSDFGSRTEAFF. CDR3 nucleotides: TGTGCCAGCAGTGATTTCGGGAGTCGGACTGAAGCTTTCTTT.

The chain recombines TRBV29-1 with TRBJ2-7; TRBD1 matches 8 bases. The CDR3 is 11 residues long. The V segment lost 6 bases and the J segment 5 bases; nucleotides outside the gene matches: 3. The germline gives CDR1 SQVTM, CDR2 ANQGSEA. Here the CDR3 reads CSVPQGDEQYF. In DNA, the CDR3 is TGCAGCGTCCCACAGGGGGACGAGCAGTACTTC.

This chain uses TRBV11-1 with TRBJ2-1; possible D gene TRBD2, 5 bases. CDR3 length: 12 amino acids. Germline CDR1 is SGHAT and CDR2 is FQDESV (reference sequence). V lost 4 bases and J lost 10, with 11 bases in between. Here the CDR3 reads CASSSLGEEQFF. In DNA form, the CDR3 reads TGTGCCAGCAGCTCCCTGGGAGAAGAGCAGTTCTTC. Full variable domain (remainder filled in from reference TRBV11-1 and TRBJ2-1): EAEVAQSPRYKITEKSQAVAFWCDPISGHATLYWYRQILGQGPELLVQFQDESVVDDSQLPKDRFSAERLKGVDSTLKIQPAELGDSAMYLCASSSLGEEQFFGPGTRLTVL.

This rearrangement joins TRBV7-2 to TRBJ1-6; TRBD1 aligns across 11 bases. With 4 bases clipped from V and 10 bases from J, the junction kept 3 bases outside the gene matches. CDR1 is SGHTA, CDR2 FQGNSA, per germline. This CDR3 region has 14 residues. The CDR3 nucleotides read TGTGCCAGCAGCTGGGACAGGGGGTGGTCACCCCTCCACTTT. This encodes CASSWDRGWSPLHF. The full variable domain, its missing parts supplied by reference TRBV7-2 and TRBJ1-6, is GAGVSQSPSNKVTEKGKDVELRCDPISGHTALYWYRQSLGQGLEFLIYFQGNSAPDKSGLPSDRFSAERTGGSVSTLTIQRTQQEDSAVYLCASSWDRGWSPLHFGNGTRLTVT.

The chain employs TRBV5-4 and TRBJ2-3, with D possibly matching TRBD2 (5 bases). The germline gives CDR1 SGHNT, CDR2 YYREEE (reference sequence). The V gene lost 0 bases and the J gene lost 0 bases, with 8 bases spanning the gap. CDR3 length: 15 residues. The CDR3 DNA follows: TGTGCCAGCAGCTTGGTACGGGGTAGCACAGATACGCAGTATTTT. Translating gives CASSLVRGSTDTQYF.

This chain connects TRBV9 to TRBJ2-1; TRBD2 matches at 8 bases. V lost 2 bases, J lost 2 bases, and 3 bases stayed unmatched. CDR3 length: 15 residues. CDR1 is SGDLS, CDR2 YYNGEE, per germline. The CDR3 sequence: CASSVGAGAYNEQFF. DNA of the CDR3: TGTGCCAGCAGCGTGGGAGCGGGGGCCTACAATGAGCAGTTCTTC. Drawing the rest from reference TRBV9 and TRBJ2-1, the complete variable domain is DSGVTQTPKHLITATGQRVTLRCSPRSGDLSVYWYQQSLDQGLQFLIQYYNGEERAKGNILERFSAQQFPDLHSELNLSSLELGDSALYFCASSVGAGAYNEQFFGPGTRLTVL.

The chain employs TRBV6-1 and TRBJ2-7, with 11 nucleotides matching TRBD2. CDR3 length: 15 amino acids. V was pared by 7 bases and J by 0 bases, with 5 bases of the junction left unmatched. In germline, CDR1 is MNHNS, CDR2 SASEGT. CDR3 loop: CASIKLAGVSYEQYF. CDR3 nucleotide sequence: TGTGCCAGCATTAAACTAGCGGGAGTCTCCTACGAGCAGTACTTC.

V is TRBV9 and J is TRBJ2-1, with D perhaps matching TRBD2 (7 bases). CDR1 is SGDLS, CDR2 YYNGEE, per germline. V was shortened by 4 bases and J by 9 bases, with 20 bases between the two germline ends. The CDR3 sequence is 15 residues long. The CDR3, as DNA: TGTGCCAGCAGCCCCACAGGGAGGGGTGGGGGTGAGCAGTTCTTC. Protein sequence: CASSPTGRGGGEQFF.

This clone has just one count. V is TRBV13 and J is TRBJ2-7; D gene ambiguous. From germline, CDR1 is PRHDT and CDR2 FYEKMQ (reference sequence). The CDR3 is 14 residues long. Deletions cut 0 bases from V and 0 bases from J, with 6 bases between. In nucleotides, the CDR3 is TGTGCCAGCAGCTTAGGATCTAGCTCCTACGAGCAGTACTTC. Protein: CASSLGSSSYEQYF.

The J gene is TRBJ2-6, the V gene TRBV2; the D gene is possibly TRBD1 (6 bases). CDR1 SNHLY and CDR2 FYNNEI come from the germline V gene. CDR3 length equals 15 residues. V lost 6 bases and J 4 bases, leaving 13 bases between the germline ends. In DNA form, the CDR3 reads TGTGCCAGCAGACCCCAGGGGTGGGGGGCCAACGTCCTGACTTTC. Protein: CASRPQGWGANVLTF. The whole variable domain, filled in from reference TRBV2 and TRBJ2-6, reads EPEVTQTPSHQVTQMGQEVILRCVPISNHLYFYWYRQILGQKVEFLVSFYNNEISEKSEIFDDQFSVERPDGSNFTLKIRSTKLEDSAMYFCASRPQGWGANVLTFGAGSRLTVL.

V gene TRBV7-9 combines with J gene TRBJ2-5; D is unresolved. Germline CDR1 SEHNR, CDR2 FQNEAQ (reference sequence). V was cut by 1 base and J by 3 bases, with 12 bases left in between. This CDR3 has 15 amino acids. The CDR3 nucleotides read TGTGCCAGCAGCTTAGAAGTTACAATCAAAGAGACCCAGTACTTC. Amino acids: CASSLEVTIKETQYF. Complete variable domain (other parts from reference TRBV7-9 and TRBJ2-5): DTGVSQNPRHKITKRGQNVTFRCDPISEHNRLYWYRQTLGQGPEFLTYFQNEAQLEKSRLLSDRFSAERPKGSFSTLEIQRTEQGDSAMYLCASSLEVTIKETQYFGPGTRLLVL.

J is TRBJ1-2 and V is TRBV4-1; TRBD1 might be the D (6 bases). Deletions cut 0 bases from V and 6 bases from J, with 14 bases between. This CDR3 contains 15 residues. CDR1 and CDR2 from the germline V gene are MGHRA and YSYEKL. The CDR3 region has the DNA TGCGCCAGCAGCCAAGAGCCAGGGGATTATAATGGCTACACCTTC. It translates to CASSQEPGDYNGYTF.

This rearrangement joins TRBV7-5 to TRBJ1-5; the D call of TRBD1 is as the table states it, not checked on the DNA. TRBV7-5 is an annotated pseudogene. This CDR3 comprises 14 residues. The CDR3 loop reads CASSSGQGWQPQHF. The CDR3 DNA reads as TGTGCCAGCAGCTCGGGACAGGGGTGGCAGCCCCAGCATTTT.

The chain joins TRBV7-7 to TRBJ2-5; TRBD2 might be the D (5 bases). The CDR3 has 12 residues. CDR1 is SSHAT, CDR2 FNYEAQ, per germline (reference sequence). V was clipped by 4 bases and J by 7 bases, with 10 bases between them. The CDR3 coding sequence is TGTGCCAGCAGCTCCGGACTGTCGACCCAGTACTTC. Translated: CASSSGLSTQYF. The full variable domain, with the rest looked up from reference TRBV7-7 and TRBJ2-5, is GAGVSQSPRYKVTKRGQDVTLRCDPISSHATLYWYQQALGQGPEFLTYFNYEAQPDKSGLPSDRFSAERPEGSISTLTIQRTEQRDSAMYRCASSSGLSTQYFGPGTRLLVL.

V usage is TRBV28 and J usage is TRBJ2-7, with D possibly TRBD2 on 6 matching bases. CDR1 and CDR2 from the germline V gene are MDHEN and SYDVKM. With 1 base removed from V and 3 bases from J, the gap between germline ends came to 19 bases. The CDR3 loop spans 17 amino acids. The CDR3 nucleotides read TGTGCCAGCAGTTTATTAAGAAGGGAGGAAGGGGACTACGAGCAGTACTTC. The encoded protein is CASSLLRREEGDYEQYF.

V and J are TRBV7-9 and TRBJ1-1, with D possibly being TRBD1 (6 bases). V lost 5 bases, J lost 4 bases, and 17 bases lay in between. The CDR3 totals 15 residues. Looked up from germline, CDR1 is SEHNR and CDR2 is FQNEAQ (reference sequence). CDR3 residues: CASSPKKGGGTEAFF. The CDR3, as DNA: TGTGCCAGCAGCCCGAAGAAGGGGGGTGGCACTGAAGCTTTCTTT.

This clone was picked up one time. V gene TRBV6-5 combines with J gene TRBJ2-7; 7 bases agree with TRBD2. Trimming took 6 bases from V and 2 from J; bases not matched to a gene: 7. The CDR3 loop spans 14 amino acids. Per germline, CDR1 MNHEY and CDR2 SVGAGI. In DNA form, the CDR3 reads TGTGCCAGCAGCCACAGCGGGGCCACCTACGAGCAGTACTTC. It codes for CASSHSGATYEQYF.

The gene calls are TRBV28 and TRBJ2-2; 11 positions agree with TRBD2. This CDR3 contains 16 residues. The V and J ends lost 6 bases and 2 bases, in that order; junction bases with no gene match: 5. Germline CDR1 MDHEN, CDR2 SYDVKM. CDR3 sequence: CASSPTSGSNTGELFF. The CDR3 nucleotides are TGTGCCAGCAGCCCCACTAGCGGGAGTAACACCGGGGAGCTGTTTTTT.

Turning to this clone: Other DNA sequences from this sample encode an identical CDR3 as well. The CDR3 DNA is TGTGCCAGCAGCCCATTAGCGGGGGACTCCTACAATGAGCAGTTCTTC. Its protein product is CASSPLAGDSYNEQFF. The chain combines TRBV4-2 with TRBJ2-1, with 9 bases aligning to TRBD2. Trimming removed 4 bases from V and 0 bases from J; junction bases left unmatched: 4. The CDR3 is made up of 16 amino acids. The germline V gene encodes CDR1 LGHNA and CDR2 YNFKEQ.

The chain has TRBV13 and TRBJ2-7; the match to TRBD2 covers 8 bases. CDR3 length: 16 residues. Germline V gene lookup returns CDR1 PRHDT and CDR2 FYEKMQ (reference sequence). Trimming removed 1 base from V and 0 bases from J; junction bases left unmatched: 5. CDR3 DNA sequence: TGTGCCAGCAGCTTAGCGGGAGGGTACCTCTCCTACGAGCAGTACTTC. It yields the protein CASSLAGGYLSYEQYF. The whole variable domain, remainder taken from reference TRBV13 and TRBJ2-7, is AAGVIQSPRHLIKEKRETATLKCYPIPRHDTVYWYQQGPGQDPQFLISFYEKMQSDKGSIPDRFSAQQFSDYHSELNMSSLELGDSALYFCASSLAGGYLSYEQYFGPGTRLTVT.

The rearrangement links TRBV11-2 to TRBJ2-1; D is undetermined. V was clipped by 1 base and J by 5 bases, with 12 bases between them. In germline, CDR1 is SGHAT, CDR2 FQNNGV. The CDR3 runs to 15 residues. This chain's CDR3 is CASSLAFAENNEQFF. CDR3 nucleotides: TGTGCCAGCAGCTTAGCGTTTGCAGAGAACAATGAGCAGTTCTTC.

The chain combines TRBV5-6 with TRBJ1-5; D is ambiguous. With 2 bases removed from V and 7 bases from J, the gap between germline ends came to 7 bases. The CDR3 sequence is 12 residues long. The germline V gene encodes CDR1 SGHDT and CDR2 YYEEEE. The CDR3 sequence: CASSFFNQPQHF. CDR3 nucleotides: TGTGCCAGCAGCTTCTTTAACCAGCCCCAGCATTTT.

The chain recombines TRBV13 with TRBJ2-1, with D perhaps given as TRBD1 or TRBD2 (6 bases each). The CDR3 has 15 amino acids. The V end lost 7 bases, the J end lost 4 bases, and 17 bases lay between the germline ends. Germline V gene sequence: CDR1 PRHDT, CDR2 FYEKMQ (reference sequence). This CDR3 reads CASTIPGAGYNEQFF. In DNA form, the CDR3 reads TGTGCCAGCACCATTCCGGGGGCGGGATACAATGAGCAGTTCTTC.

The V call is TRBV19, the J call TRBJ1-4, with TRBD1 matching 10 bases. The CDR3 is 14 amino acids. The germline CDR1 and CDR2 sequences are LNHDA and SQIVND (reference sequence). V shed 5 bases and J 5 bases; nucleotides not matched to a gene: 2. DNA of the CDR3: TGTGCCAGTAGTTGGACAGGGGGGAATGAAAAACTGTTTTTT. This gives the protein CASSWTGGNEKLFF.

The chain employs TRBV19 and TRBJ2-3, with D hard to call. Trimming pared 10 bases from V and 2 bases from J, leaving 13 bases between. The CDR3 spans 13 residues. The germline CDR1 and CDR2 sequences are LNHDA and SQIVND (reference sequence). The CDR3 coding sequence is TGTGCCACCCGGGCCGCGAACACAGATACGCAGTATTTT. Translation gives CATRAANTDTQYF.

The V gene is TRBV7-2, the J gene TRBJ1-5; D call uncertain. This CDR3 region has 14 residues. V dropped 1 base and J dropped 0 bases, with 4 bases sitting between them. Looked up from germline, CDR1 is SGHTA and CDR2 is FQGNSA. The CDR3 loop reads CASSLGISNQPQHF. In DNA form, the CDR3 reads TGTGCCAGCAGCTTAGGCATTAGCAATCAGCCCCAGCATTTT.

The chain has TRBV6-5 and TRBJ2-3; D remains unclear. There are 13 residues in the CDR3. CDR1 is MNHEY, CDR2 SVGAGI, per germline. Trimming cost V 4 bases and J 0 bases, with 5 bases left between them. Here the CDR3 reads CASSSHSTDTQYF. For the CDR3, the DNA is TGTGCCAGCAGTTCGCACAGCACAGATACGCAGTATTTT.